The 12 T cell receptor beta chains below come from one sample, sequenced in a study of T cell responses to AZD1222 COVID-19 vaccine. Profiled with immunoSEQ multiplex PCR; TCRdb holds only in-frame clones, not every one. The sample has 200,000 to 250,000 clones; 90% to 95% are singletons. The source material was peripheral blood, sampled on day 0 of MenACWY control vaccination. All receptors derive from an adult in good health.

The gene calls are TRBV5-6 and TRBJ1-1, with D possibly being TRBD1 (5 bases). Germline V gene sequence: CDR1 SGHDT, CDR2 YYEEEE. The CDR3 consists of 15 residues. The V and J ends lost 2 bases and 5 bases respectively, with 16 bases between them. The DNA for the CDR3 is TGTGCCAGCAGCTTCTCGGATAGGGACGGTACTGAAGCTTTCTTT. Translating gives CASSFSDRDGTEAFF.

This rearrangement joins TRBV5-1 to TRBJ1-2; D is ambiguous. V was pared by 0 bases and J by 8 bases, with 17 bases between. The germline V gene encodes CDR1 SGHRS and CDR2 YFSETQ. This CDR3 is built from 15 residues. As DNA, the CDR3 is TGCGCCAGCAGCTTGGCGGCAGAGGACGTCGGGGGCTACACCTTC. Its protein is CASSLAAEDVGGYTF.

The chain joins TRBV7-8 to TRBJ2-2; TRBD2 aligns across 9 bases. CDR1 and CDR2 (germline): SGHVS, FQNEAQ. Unmatched junction bases numbered 7, after V lost 1 base and J lost 4 bases. The CDR3 sequence is 17 residues long. The CDR3 protein is CASSLGGTSMSTGELFF. CDR3 bases: TGTGCCAGCAGCTTAGGTGGGACTAGCATGAGCACCGGGGAGCTGTTTTTT.

The genes are TRBV10-3 and TRBJ1-1; the match to TRBD1 covers 11 bases. V shed 4 bases and J 4 bases; nucleotides not matched to a gene: 8. The CDR3 has 16 residues. CDR1 is ENHRY and CDR2 is SYGVKD in the germline V gene. The CDR3 protein is CAISADRGLLGTEAFF. As DNA, the CDR3 is TGTGCCATCAGTGCGGACAGGGGGCTTCTCGGCACTGAAGCTTTCTTT.

The genes are TRBV28 and TRBJ1-2; D remains unclear. V lost 5 bases to trimming and J lost 8 bases, with 12 bases between them. The germline gives CDR1 MDHEN, CDR2 SYDVKM. This CDR3 comprises 12 residues. CDR3 region: CASSLQMGGYTF. CDR3 DNA sequence: TGTGCCAGCAGTCTCCAGATGGGAGGCTACACCTTC.

Remarks on this clone: The identical CDR3 is also encoded by other nucleotide sequences in the sample. The chain carries TRBV15 and TRBJ1-5; possibly TRBD1 for D (5 bases). The CDR3 has 13 residues. The germline gives CDR1 LNHNV, CDR2 YYDKDF (reference sequence). Trimming took 3 bases from V and 4 from J, leaving 7 bases between them. CDR3 amino acids: CATSREGNQPQHF. In DNA form, the CDR3 reads TGTGCCACCAGCAGGGAGGGGAATCAGCCCCAGCATTTT.

This chain connects TRBV12-3 or TRBV12-4 to TRBJ2-7, with a weak D call TRBD1 (6 bases). The CDR3 is 13 residues long. V was shortened by 5 bases and J by 4 bases, with 12 bases between the two germline ends. CDR3 bases: TGTGCCAGCAGTGCAGGGGATAGATACGAGCAGTACTTC. It encodes CASSAGDRYEQYF.

V and J are TRBV12-5 and TRBJ1-1, with D possibly matching TRBD1 (5 bases). Trimming left V 7 bases short and J 0 bases short, with 9 bases between. CDR1 and CDR2 from the germline V gene are LGHNT and FRNRAP. The CDR3 extends over 13 amino acids. This CDR3 is CASAGGVNTEAFF. CDR3 sequence (DNA): TGTGCTAGTGCCGGGGGGGTGAACACTGAAGCTTTCTTT.

The gene calls are TRBV18 and TRBJ1-2; no clear D gene. The CDR3 is 13 residues long. Germline V gene sequence: CDR1 KGHSH, CDR2 LQKENI. V was clipped by 5 bases and J by 4 bases, with 11 bases between them. CDR3 bases: TGTGCCAGCTCATCTATAGTTACCTATGGCTACACCTTC. Amino acids: CASSSIVTYGYTF.

The chain carries TRBV5-5 and TRBJ1-6; TRBD1 is a possible D gene (6 bases). CDR3 length equals 15 residues. V gave up 4 bases and J gave up 7 bases, with 15 bases separating them. CDR1 is SGHKS and CDR2 is YYEKEE in the germline V gene (reference sequence). This CDR3 reads CASSVRDINNSPLHF. CDR3 in DNA: TGTGCCAGCAGCGTCCGGGACATAAACAATTCACCCCTCCACTTT.

Written as DNA, the CDR3 is TGTGCCACTTCATGGGGTAACTATGGCTACACCTTC. Its translation: CATSWGNYGYTF. The chain links TRBV28 to TRBJ1-2, with unresolved D. The CDR3 has 12 amino acids. The germline CDR1 and CDR2 sequences are MDHEN and SYDVKM. V shed 10 bases and J shed 1 base, with 10 bases lying between them.

The V gene is TRBV19, the J gene TRBJ1-4, with a weak D call TRBD1 (5 bases). V lost 5 bases to trimming and J lost 3 bases, with 16 bases between them. Germline CDR1 and CDR2: LNHDA and SQIVND (reference sequence). The CDR3 sequence is 16 residues long. This CDR3 reads CASSSGPGGANEKLFF. In nucleotides, the CDR3 is TGTGCCAGTAGTTCGGGACCCGGCGGGGCTAATGAAAAACTGTTTTTT.